A single sample is the source of the 10 T cell receptor beta chains below, sequenced in a study of blood T cell repertoires in COVID-19. Method: immunoSEQ multiplex PCR; TCRdb's copy keeps in-frame clones and lacks some. The sample includes 100,000 to 150,000 clones, about 88% seen only once; the top ten take roughly 1.2%. Sequenced input: peripheral blood. All receptors come from a woman older than 75 with acute or convalescent COVID-19.

The CDR3 bases are TGTGCCAGCAGCCAAATTTCGACAGGGGACACTGAAGCTTTCTTT. This codes for CASSQISTGDTEAFF. This rearrangement joins TRBV4-2 to TRBJ1-1, with 8 bases aligning to TRBD1. Germline assignment: CDR1 LGHNA and CDR2 YNFKEQ. The CDR3 runs to 15 residues. V lost 2 bases to trimming and J lost 3 bases; unmatched junction nucleotides: 5.

The J gene is TRBJ1-5, the V gene TRBV27; D gene uncertain. The length of the CDR3 is 15 residues. CDR1 is MNHEY, CDR2 SMNVEV, per germline (reference sequence). Deletions cut 2 bases from V and 7 bases from J, with 15 bases between. Written as DNA, the CDR3 is TGTGCCAGCAGTTTAGGGTTGGGAGGAGGCCAGCCCCAGCATTTT. This gives the protein CASSLGLGGGQPQHF.

This clone was picked up a small number of times. V usage is TRBV7-3 and J usage is TRBJ1-1; 9 bases match TRBD1. The CDR3 sequence is 14 residues long. Unmatched junction bases numbered 6, after V lost 5 bases and J lost 5 bases. From germline, CDR1 is SGHTA and CDR2 FQGTGA. The CDR3 protein is CASSPQGATTEAFF. The CDR3 bases are TGTGCCAGCAGCCCACAGGGGGCGACGACTGAAGCTTTCTTT.

V gene TRBV7-8 combines with J gene TRBJ1-2; D is ambiguous. The ends were cut back, 0 bases at V and 4 bases at J, with 12 bases in the middle. The CDR3 has 15 residues. Germline V gene data show CDR1 as SGHVS and CDR2 as FQNEAQ. CDR3 sequence (DNA): TGTGCCAGCAGCTTAGCTCAAGCCAATGCCTATGGCTACACCTTC. This gives the protein CASSLAQANAYGYTF.

The rearrangement links TRBV5-1 to TRBJ1-1; no firm D call. Germline V gene data show CDR1 as SGHRS and CDR2 as YFSETQ. This CDR3 is 13 amino acids long. V lost 2 bases to trimming and J lost 6 bases, with 11 bases between them. This CDR3 reads CASSFAGSPEAFF. The CDR3 DNA follows: TGCGCCAGCAGCTTTGCAGGATCCCCTGAAGCTTTCTTT.

The chain employs TRBV27 and TRBJ2-7; TRBD2 matches at 7 bases. Trimming removed 4 bases from V and 2 bases from J; junction bases left unmatched: 17. The CDR3 loop spans 18 amino acids. CDR1 is MNHEY and CDR2 is SMNVEV in the germline V gene (reference sequence). The chain's CDR3 is CASSSESRERGSPYEQYF. The CDR3 nucleotides are TGTGCCAGCAGTTCCGAATCCCGCGAGCGGGGTAGTCCCTACGAGCAGTACTTC.

This chain joins TRBV2 and TRBJ2-3; no clear D. V gave up 3 bases and J gave up 7 bases, with 5 bases separating them. This CDR3 has 11 amino acids. From germline, CDR1 is SNHLY and CDR2 FYNNEI. DNA for the CDR3: TGTGCCAGCAGTGAGGAGAATACGCAGTATTTT. Protein sequence: CASSEENTQYF.

V usage is TRBV5-1 and J usage is TRBJ2-3; 7 bases agree with TRBD1. This CDR3 has 17 residues. Germline lookup yields CDR1 SGHRS and CDR2 YFSETQ. The trim removed 0 bases at V and 1 base at J, leaving 8 bases unmatched. The CDR3 loop is CASSLAAWDSGTDTQYF. CDR3 bases: TGCGCCAGCAGCTTGGCGGCTTGGGACAGTGGCACAGATACGCAGTATTTT.

Points on this clone: At the DNA level, this CDR3 is encoded by other sequences in the same sample as well. The rearrangement links TRBV5-4 to TRBJ2-3; 9 bases are shared with TRBD2. With V trimmed by 0 bases and J by 0 bases, 2 bases remained unmatched. CDR3 size: 16 residues. Per the germline V gene, CDR1 is SGHNT and CDR2 is YYREEE (reference sequence). CDR3 in DNA: TGTGCCAGCAGCTTGGGGCTAGCGGGGAGCACAGATACGCAGTATTTT. The encoded protein is CASSLGLAGSTDTQYF.

The chain links TRBV4-3 to TRBJ1-1; D remains unclear. The CDR3 contains 16 residues. The V gene lost 0 bases and the J gene lost 1 base, with 12 bases spanning the gap. Germline CDR1 is LGHNA and CDR2 is YSLEER. The CDR3 region has the DNA TGCGCCAGCAGCCAAGATTGGCGGAGTCAGAACACTGAAGCTTTCTTT. Translation: CASSQDWRSQNTEAFF.